These T cell receptor beta chains were read from a single sample in a study of OX40 agonist ivuxolimab in advanced cancers. This table comes from immunoSEQ multiplex PCR, and its TCRdb copy is limited to in-frame clones, with some not included. The table shows 99,000 or so clones, with around 80% occurring only once. This specimen was CD4+ or CD8+ T cells sorted from blood, taken in a trial of the OX40 agonist ivuxolimab. The receptors come from an adult with an advanced solid tumor such as melanoma, head and neck, liver or kidney cancer. Each CDR3 is given with its conserved first and last residue. Some rows have no size entry. The others give once, few or many, or a class for an expanded clone.

TRBV19 few CASSRTARDTEAFF
TRBV10-2 once CASSESSAYTDTQYF
TRBV2 - CASSEARFYGYTF
TRBV29-1 - CSVDRQANTEAFF
TRBV5-6 - CASSLVQGATETQYF
TRBV11-3 once CASSLDFGREQFF
TRBV9 - CASSDGIAGSPLHF
TRBV18 - CATRDIPFYGYTF
TRBV12-5 - CASGLGTSGRETQYF
TRBV7-8 - CASSRLAGEETQYF
TRBV5-1 - CASSLNGLNTEAFF
TRBV7-2 - CASSLAPGTNNEQFF
TRBV10-2 - CASSEFRLNTGELFF
TRBV27 - CASSLSVTGVDTEAFF
TRBV15 few CATSRDRQGRDTQYF
TRBV10-3 - CAISRDRVNEQFF
TRBV4-1 - CASSQERTARQPQHF
TRBV6-5 - CASRLEGGQPQHF
TRBV27 - CASSLGGNEQFF
TRBV2 few CASSDVGSGRQFF
TRBV10-2 - CASSELAFKEQFF
TRBV12-5 - CASGLPAGANTEAFF
TRBV7-2 - CASSPRTLSNTEAFF
TRBV6-1 - CASSERPAPSYEQYF
TRBV28 - CASSPPGFIGELFF
TRBV20-1 - CSARLGYEQYF
TRBV5-1 - CASSITSGSYNEQFF
TRBV5-4 - CASSKGQAGYGYTF
TRBV27 - CASRSAGVPIYEQYF
TRBV29-1 once CSVATGGLYEQYF
TRBV7-2 - CASSLQGAGGYTF
TRBV7-3 - CASSWGPRGTREQYF
TRBV5-1 - CASRPPYSFRGNTEAFF
TRBV19 - CASSMSNWGNEKLFF
TRBV2 - CASSSSGTRVFHTDTQYF
TRBV27 - CASSLRQGGNTIYF